Listed below are T cell receptor beta chains from one sample, sequenced in a study of PD-1 blockade in classical Hodgkin lymphoma. The data were produced by immunoSEQ multiplex PCR, yet TCRdb's version contains in-frame clones alone and is incomplete. The sample has tens of thousands of clones, about nine tenths seen once. Material for sequencing was peripheral blood mononuclear cells (PBMCs). Receptor source: a human donor with classical Hodgkin lymphoma. Each CDR3 is given with its conserved first and last residue. The order of the fields is D gene, J gene, CDR3 length, V gene, clone size, CDR3 DNA, CDR3 protein. The D gene is left open where the match is weak. Not all rows give a size; the values are once, few, many and, for expanded clones, a class.

NA | TRBJ1-1 | 13 | TRBV28 | NA | TGTGCCAGCAGCTTACAGGGACACACTGAAGCTTTCTTT | CASSLQGHTEAFF
TRBD1 | TRBJ2-1 | 14 | TRBV5-8 | NA | TGTGCCAGCAGCTTACAGACAGGGGGCAACGAGCAGTTCTTC | CASSLQTGGNEQFF
TRBD1 | TRBJ1-1 | 18 | TRBV6-1 | NA | TGTGCCAGCAGTGGCGCGACGGGCCCGACAGGGGGCTGGACTGAAGCTTTCTTT | CASSGATGPTGGWTEAFF
TRBD1 | TRBJ1-6 | 14 | TRBV5-1 | NA | TGCGCCAGCAGCTTCGGACAGGAGCATTCACCCCTCCACTTT | CASSFGQEHSPLHF
NA | TRBJ2-2 | 14 | TRBV28 | NA | TGTGCCACCAGGGTACCTGCGAACACCGGGGAGCTGTTTTTT | CATRVPANTGELFF
NA | TRBJ2-3 | 12 | TRBV18 | NA | TGTGCCAGCTCACCGGAGCCAGATACGCAGTATTTT | CASSPEPDTQYF
NA | TRBJ2-1 | 17 | TRBV9 | NA | TGTGCCAGCACCGAAGAAGTGGCGGGGAGAAGCTACAATGAGCAGTTCTTC | CASTEEVAGRSYNEQFF
TRBD1 | TRBJ1-5 | 15 | TRBV28 | NA | TGTGCCAGCCGACAGGGGACGAGTAGCAATCAGCCCCAGCATTTT | CASRQGTSSNQPQHF
NA | TRBJ1-1 | 14 | TRBV28 | NA | TGTGCCAGCATCCCCAAAGGGTTGACCACTGAAGCTTTCTTT | CASIPKGLTTEAFF
NA | TRBJ2-1 | 13 | TRBV7-9 | NA | TGTGCCAGCAGTTACCTGGGGAGCGGGGAGCAGTTCTTC | CASSYLGSGEQFF
NA | TRBJ2-7 | 13 | TRBV2 | once | TGTGCCAGCAGTGAACAGGTAGCCTACGAGCAGTACTTC | CASSEQVAYEQYF
NA | TRBJ1-1 | 13 | TRBV7-8 | NA | TGTGCCAGCATCCCGGGAGGGGGGACTGAAGCTTTCTTT | CASIPGGGTEAFF
TRBD1 | TRBJ2-5 | 14 | TRBV5-1 | NA | TGCGCCAGCAGCTTGCTGGGACAGCAAGAGACCCAGTACTTC | CASSLLGQQETQYF
TRBD1 | TRBJ1-2 | 13 | TRBV7-9 | once | TGTGCCAGCAGCTTAGGGACAGGGAATGGCTACACCTTC | CASSLGTGNGYTF
TRBD1 | TRBJ1-2 | 18 | TRBV9 | NA | TGTGCCAGCAGCGTAACGAAACGGCACAGGGGGCCTTGGGATGGCTACACCTTC | CASSVTKRHRGPWDGYTF
NA | TRBJ1-5 | 12 | TRBV14 | once | TGTGCCAGCAGCCGAGATAGTCAGCCCCAGCATTTT | CASSRDSQPQHF
TRBD1 | TRBJ1-1 | 14 | TRBV7-9 | NA | TGTGCCAGCAGCCCAGGGACAGCGAACACTGAAGCTTTCTTT | CASSPGTANTEAFF
NA | TRBJ2-3 | 14 | TRBV19 | NA | TGTGCCAGTTCGGTATTTTCTAGCACAGATACGCAGTATTTT | CASSVFSSTDTQYF
NA | TRBJ2-7 | 12 | TRBV2 | NA | TGTGCCAGCAGTGTGGAGTCGGGCGAGCAGTACTTC | CASSVESGEQYF
TRBD1 | TRBJ1-1 | 14 | TRBV5-8 | NA | TGTGCCAGCAGTCTGGGACAGGGACCCTCTGAAGCTTTCTTT | CASSLGQGPSEAFF
TRBD2 | TRBJ2-5 | 14 | TRBV4-2 | NA | TGTGCCAGCAGCCGAGCGGGAGTCGAAGAGACCCAGTACTTC | CASSRAGVEETQYF
NA | TRBJ2-5 | 11 | TRBV13 | once | TGTGCCAGCAGCTTAGCAGAGACCCAGTACTTC | CASSLAETQYF
TRBD2 | TRBJ2-1 | 16 | TRBV2 | NA | TGTGCCAGCAGTACTCCGACTAGCCAGACTTACAATGAGCAGTTCTTC | CASSTPTSQTYNEQFF
NA | TRBJ2-5 | 11 | TRBV2 | NA | TGTGCCAGCTCCCCTCAAGAGACCCAGTACTTC | CASSPQETQYF
NA | TRBJ1-2 | 11 | TRBV6-1 | NA | TGTGCCAGCAGTGAAGGGTATGGCTACACCTTC | CASSEGYGYTF
NA | TRBJ1-5 | 12 | TRBV10-1 | NA | TGCGCCAGCAGTGACGGGGATCAGCCCCAGCATTTT | CASSDGDQPQHF
NA | TRBJ1-5 | 11 | TRBV2 | NA | TGTGCCAGCAGTGCGGGTCAGCCCCAGCATTTT | CASSAGQPQHF
TRBD2 | TRBJ2-1 | 15 | TRBV2 | NA | TGTGCCAGCAGCGCCGGGACTAGCGGGGGAGATGAGCAGTTCTTC | CASSAGTSGGDEQFF
TRBD1 | TRBJ2-3 | 14 | TRBV6-6 | NA | TGTGCCAGCAAAGGACAGGGCGGCACAGATACGCAGTATTTT | CASKGQGGTDTQYF
NA | TRBJ1-2 | 14 | TRBV28 | NA | TGTGCCAGCCGAAAAAACTCGTTAAACTATGGCTACACCTTC | CASRKNSLNYGYTF
NA | TRBJ2-7 | 15 | TRBV11-3 | NA | TGTGCCAGCAGCTTAGGGGGGTCCTCCAAGGCTGAGCAATACTTC | CASSLGGSSKAEQYF
TRBD2 | TRBJ2-7 | 16 | TRBV11-3 | NA | TGTGCCAGCAGCGGGTCCGGGACTAGCGGGAGTGCCGAGCAGTACTTC | CASSGSGTSGSAEQYF
NA | TRBJ2-6 | 20 | TRBV7-3 | NA | TGTGCCAGCAGCTTAAGATCCGTTTGGGACGGAATCTCTGGGGCCAACGTCCTGACTTTC | CASSLRSVWDGISGANVLTF
NA | TRBJ1-1 | 13 | TRBV6-1 | few | TGTGCCAGCAGTGACTGGACGAACACTGAAGCTTTCTTT | CASSDWTNTEAFF
NA | TRBJ2-2 | 15 | TRBV6-6 | NA | TGTGCCAGCAGTTACAGTCTCACGAACACCGGGGAGCTGTTTTTT | CASSYSLTNTGELFF
NA | TRBJ2-1 | 16 | TRBV9 | NA | TGTGCCAGCAGCGTAGAAGGGGACCTAATCTACAATGAGCAGTTCTTC | CASSVEGDLIYNEQFF
TRBD1 | TRBJ2-2 | 14 | TRBV19 | NA | TGTGCCAGTAGGGGACAGGGAGGCACCGGGGAGCTGTTTTTT | CASRGQGGTGELFF
NA | TRBJ2-5 | 14 | TRBV7-9 | NA | TGTGCCAGCAGCTTAGCGTCGGGCAGAGAGACCCAGTACTTC | CASSLASGRETQYF
TRBD2 | TRBJ2-1 | 16 | TRBV19 | NA | TGTGCCAGTAGTGGGCAAGGGGAGGGCTCCTACAATGAGCAGTTCTTC | CASSGQGEGSYNEQFF
NA | TRBJ2-1 | 16 | TRBV11-3 | NA | TGTGCCAGCAGCTTCGGAGGAACAGGGCACTACAATGAGCAGTTCTTC | CASSFGGTGHYNEQFF
NA | TRBJ2-1 | 13 | TRBV7-9 | NA | TGTGCCAGCGTCAGAGTCCTAGAGAATGAGCAGTTCTTC | CASVRVLENEQFF
NA | TRBJ2-7 | 16 | TRBV28 | once | TGTGCCAGCCCCCCAAGGGAAGGTAGTCTGGGGGAGGAGCAGTACTTC | CASPPREGSLGEEQYF
TRBD1 | TRBJ2-7 | 15 | TRBV11-1 | NA | TGTGCCAGCAGGGAGACAGGGGGCTCGCCGGGGGAGCAGTACTTC | CASRETGGSPGEQYF
TRBD2 | TRBJ2-7 | 21 | TRBV28 | NA | TGTGCCAGCAGTTTATACCGCGGGTCCCCCAGAACGGGGGGGGTGACCTACGAGCAGTACTTC | CASSLYRGSPRTGGVTYEQYF
NA | TRBJ1-1 | 15 | TRBV27 | NA | TGTGCCAGCAGTTTACAAGGGACACCCAACACTGAAGCTTTCTTT | CASSLQGTPNTEAFF
TRBD2 | TRBJ2-1 | 15 | TRBV2 | once | TGTGCCAGCAGAAGGGGACTAGCGGGAGTGGATGAGCAGTTCTTC | CASRRGLAGVDEQFF
TRBD1 | TRBJ1-4 | 15 | TRBV5-1 | NA | TGCGCCAGCAGCTTGACGGGACAGGGTAATGAAAAACTGTTTTTT | CASSLTGQGNEKLFF
NA | TRBJ1-2 | 14 | TRBV5-4 | NA | TGTGCCAGCACTATAAGCGGGGGGATAAGTGGCTACACCTTC | CASTISGGISGYTF
NA | TRBJ2-1 | 20 | TRBV5-1 | NA | TGCGCCAGCAGCGTCCTACTTGCGATGGTGGGGACACACTCCTACAATGAGCAGTTCTTC | CASSVLLAMVGTHSYNEQFF
NA | TRBJ2-7 | 16 | TRBV15 | NA | TGTGCCACCAGCAGGGCCTATGAGGACAACTCCTACGAGCAGTACTTC | CATSRAYEDNSYEQYF
NA | TRBJ1-3 | 16 | TRBV13 | NA | TGTGCCAGCCTCAGTCGGGGAACGCCGGTAGGAAACACCATATATTTT | CASLSRGTPVGNTIYF
TRBD1 | TRBJ1-1 | 13 | TRBV5-1 | NA | TGCGCCAGCAGCTCCGGACAGGGAGGTGAAGCTTTCTTT | CASSSGQGGEAFF
NA | TRBJ1-1 | 15 | TRBV7-8 | NA | TGTGCCAGCAGCTTAATCCGGGGAGGTGACACTGAAGCTTTCTTT | CASSLIRGGDTEAFF